One and the same sample provided the 7 T cell receptor beta chains below, sequenced in a study of OX40 agonist ivuxolimab in advanced cancers. Generated by immunoSEQ multiplex PCR, the TCRdb table keeps only in-frame clones and is missing some. This table has under 75,000 clones, roughly 84% appearing once. The starting material was CD4+ or CD8+ T cells sorted from blood, obtained in a trial of the OX40 agonist ivuxolimab. These receptors all stem from an adult with an advanced solid tumor such as melanoma, head and neck, liver or kidney cancer.

The rearrangement uses TRBV5-6 and TRBJ2-3; 8 bases align to TRBD1. V was pared by 3 bases and J by 4 bases, with 7 bases of the junction left unmatched. Germline V lookup: CDR1 SGHDT, CDR2 YYEEEE. The CDR3 sequence is 15 residues long. The CDR3 region is CASSSGTGGPDTQYF. CDR3 nucleotides: TGTGCCAGCAGCTCTGGGACAGGAGGTCCAGATACGCAGTATTTT.

The chain recombines TRBV18 with TRBJ1-1; no reliable D call. This CDR3 is built from 15 residues. V was pared by 6 bases and J by 1 base, with 15 bases between. Germline CDR1 and CDR2: KGHSH and LQKENI. Here the CDR3 reads CASSPKVRENTEAFF. CDR3 DNA: TGTGCCAGCTCGCCTAAAGTGCGAGAGAACACTGAAGCTTTCTTT. The complete variable domain, with remaining parts taken from reference TRBV18 and TRBJ1-1, reads NAGVMQNPRHLVRRRGQEARLRCSPMKGHSHVYWYRQLPEEGLKFMVYLQKENIIDESGMPKERFSAEFPKEGPSILRIQQVVRGDSAAYFCASSPKVRENTEAFFGQGTRLTVV.

The sample holds one count of this clone. V is TRBV6-1 and J is TRBJ1-2; TRBD1 aligns across 8 bases. With V trimmed by 5 bases and J by 4 bases, 6 bases remained unmatched. Per the germline V gene, CDR1 is MNHNS and CDR2 is SASEGT. The CDR3 totals 14 residues. CDR3 DNA: TGTGCCAGCAGTCCTCTCGGACAGGGCTATGGCTACACCTTC. Its protein product is CASSPLGQGYGYTF.

This clone was found once. The chain links TRBV7-9 to TRBJ1-6, with TRBD1 matching over 7 bases. This CDR3 is built from 14 residues. After removal of 3 bases from V and 8 bases from J, the junction contained 4 bases not matched to a gene. Germline lookup yields CDR1 SEHNR and CDR2 FQNEAQ (reference sequence). The CDR3 is CASSFRDSYSPLHF. The CDR3 DNA reads as TGTGCCAGCAGCTTCCGGGACAGTTATTCACCCCTCCACTTT.

The rearrangement joins TRBV5-1 to TRBJ2-5; maybe TRBD2 (5 bases). V was trimmed by 3 bases and J by 5 bases, leaving 17 bases between them. This CDR3 spans 15 amino acids. Germline V gene lookup returns CDR1 SGHRS and CDR2 YFSETQ. CDR3 coding DNA: TGCGCCAGCAGCTCCCAAGAGGGTGGGCGGGAGACCCAGTACTTC. Translated: CASSSQEGGRETQYF.

This clone has only a few counts. The chain is built from TRBV5-1 and TRBJ2-5, with 7 bases matching TRBD1. V was clipped by 3 bases and J by 0 bases; unmatched bases: 5. Germline CDR1 is SGHRS and CDR2 is YFSETQ. This CDR3 is built from 15 residues. DNA for the CDR3: TGCGCCAGCAGCTCAGGGGGACAGTACCAAGAGACCCAGTACTTC. This translates into CASSSGGQYQETQYF.

This chain connects TRBV7-2 to TRBJ2-1; 8 nucleotides align to TRBD2. The germline V gene has CDR1 SGHTA and CDR2 FQGNSA. The CDR3 is made up of 14 amino acids. V trimming: 3 bases; J trimming: 10 bases; junction bases outside the gene matches: 8. CDR3 loop: CASSFSGEAGEQFF. CDR3 DNA sequence: TGTGCCAGCAGCTTTAGCGGGGAGGCGGGGGAGCAGTTCTTC.